This T cell receptor (beta chain) originates from a study of OX40 agonist ivuxolimab in advanced cancers. Measured with immunoSEQ multiplex PCR; TCRdb has only the in-frame clones, and not every one. Seen here are about 69,000 clones, about nine tenths observed once, and the top ten hold 0.25% to 0.3%. The germline V gene has CDR1 MNHNS and CDR2 SASEGT. The CDR3 length is 13 residues. The J segment lost 4 bases and the V segment lost 8 bases, leaving 2 bases of the junction unmatched. Sequenced material: CD4+ or CD8+ T cells sorted from blood, taken in a trial of the OX40 agonist ivuxolimab. The sequence came from an adult with an advanced solid tumor such as melanoma, head and neck, liver or kidney cancer. The V gene is TRBV6-1, the J gene TRBJ2-7; TRBD2 aligns across 13 bases. CDR3 in amino acids: CASRLAGGYEQYF. The DNA for the CDR3 is TGTGCCAGCCGACTAGCGGGGGGATACGAGCAGTACTTC.